Here is one T cell receptor (beta chain) with its context. Its matching antigen is unknown. Sequencing was performed with immunoSEQ multiplex PCR; in TCRdb, only in-frame clones are kept and a portion is missing. The sample yields thousands of clones, roughly three quarters seen once. The sample is drawn from a study of PD-1 blockade in classical Hodgkin lymphoma. Study overall: Treatment was intravenous nivolumab, 3 mg/kg every 2 weeks, until progression.

Every single patient, without exception, relapsed after autologous stem cell transplantation, and brentuximab vedotin exposure varied. Complete response, partial response or progressive disease constituted the best response categories observed. Overall study findings and caveats: Newly diagnosed patients reportedly trailed healthy donors in baseline TCR diversity. While CD8+ TCR diversity did not rise significantly by C4D1, CD4+ TCR diversity did.

The origin of this receptor is a human donor with classical Hodgkin lymphoma. The sequencing here drew on peripheral blood mononuclear cells (PBMCs), taken before the second cycle of nivolumab.

This chain's CDR3 is CASGLVGPSGGYNEQFF. DNA for the CDR3: TGTGCTAGTGGTTTGGTAGGGCCAAGCGGAGGTTACAATGAGCAGTTCTTC. The chain joins TRBV12-5 to TRBJ2-1, with a possible D match to TRBD2 (5 bases). Trimming removed 0 bases from V and 4 bases from J, with 16 bases in between. Germline CDR1 and CDR2: LGHNT and FRNRAP. This CDR3 region has 17 residues.